This TCR beta chain was sequenced for a study of control samples from healthy donors and cancer patients. The CDR3 spans 13 residues. Trimming at V came to 7 bases and at J to 3 bases, leaving 6 bases not matched to a gene. Germline V gives CDR1 MNHEY, CDR2 SVGAGI. The data were produced by immunoSEQ multiplex PCR, yet TCRdb's version contains in-frame clones alone and is incomplete. Of roughly 130,000 clones listed, approximately 90% are singletons. The TCR originated in a man younger than 35 in good health. Sequencing was carried out using blood. V usage is TRBV6-5 and J usage is TRBJ2-7; 7 nucleotides match TRBD2. The CDR3 loop reads CASTPGGNYEQYF. The CDR3 bases are TGTGCCAGCACCCCCGGGGGGAACTACGAGCAGTACTTC.